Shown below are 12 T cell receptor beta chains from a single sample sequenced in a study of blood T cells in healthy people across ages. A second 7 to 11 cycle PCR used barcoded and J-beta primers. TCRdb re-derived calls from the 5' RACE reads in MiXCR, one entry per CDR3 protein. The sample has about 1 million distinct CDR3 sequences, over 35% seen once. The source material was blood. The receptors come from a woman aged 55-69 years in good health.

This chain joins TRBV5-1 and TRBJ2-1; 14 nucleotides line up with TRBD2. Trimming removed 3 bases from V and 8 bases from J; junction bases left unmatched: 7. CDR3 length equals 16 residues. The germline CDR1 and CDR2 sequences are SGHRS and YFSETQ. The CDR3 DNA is TGCGCCAGCAGCTGGGGGACTAGCGGGAGACTGGATGAGCAGTTCTTC. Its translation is CASSWGTSGRLDEQFF.

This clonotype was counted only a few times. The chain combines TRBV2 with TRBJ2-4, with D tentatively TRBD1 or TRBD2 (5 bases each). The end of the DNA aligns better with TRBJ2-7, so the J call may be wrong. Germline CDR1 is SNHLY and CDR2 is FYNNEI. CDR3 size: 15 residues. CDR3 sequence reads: CASSEVWDGNYEQYF. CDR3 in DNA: TGTGCCAGCAGTGAAGTGTGGGACGGGAACTACGAGCAGTACTTC.

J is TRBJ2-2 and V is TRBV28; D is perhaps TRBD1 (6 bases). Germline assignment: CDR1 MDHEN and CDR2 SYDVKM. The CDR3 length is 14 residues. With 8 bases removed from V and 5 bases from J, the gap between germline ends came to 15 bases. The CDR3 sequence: CASLPGTPTGELFF. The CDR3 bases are TGTGCCAGCCTCCCCGGGACACCGACCGGGGAGCTGTTTTTT.

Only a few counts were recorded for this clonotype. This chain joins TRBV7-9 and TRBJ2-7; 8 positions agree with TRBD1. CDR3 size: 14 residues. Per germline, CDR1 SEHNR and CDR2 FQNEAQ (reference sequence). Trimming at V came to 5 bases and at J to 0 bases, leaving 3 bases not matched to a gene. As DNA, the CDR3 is TGTGCCAGCAGCATTACAGGGGGCTCCTACGAGCAGTACTTC. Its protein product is CASSITGGSYEQYF.

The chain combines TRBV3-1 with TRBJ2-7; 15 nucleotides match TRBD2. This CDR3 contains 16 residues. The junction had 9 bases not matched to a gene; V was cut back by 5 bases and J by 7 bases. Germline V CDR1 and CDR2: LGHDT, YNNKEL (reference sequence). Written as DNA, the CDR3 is TGTGCCAGCAGCTACGGACTAGCGGGAGGGCCGTTGGAGCAGTACTTC. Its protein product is CASSYGLAGGPLEQYF.

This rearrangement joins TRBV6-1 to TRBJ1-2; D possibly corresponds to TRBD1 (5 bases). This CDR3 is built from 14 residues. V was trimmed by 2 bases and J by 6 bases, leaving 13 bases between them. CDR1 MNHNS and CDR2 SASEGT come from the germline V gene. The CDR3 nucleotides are TGTGCCAGCAGTGAACTGGGGCGAGGAGATGGCTACACCTTC. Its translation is CASSELGRGDGYTF.

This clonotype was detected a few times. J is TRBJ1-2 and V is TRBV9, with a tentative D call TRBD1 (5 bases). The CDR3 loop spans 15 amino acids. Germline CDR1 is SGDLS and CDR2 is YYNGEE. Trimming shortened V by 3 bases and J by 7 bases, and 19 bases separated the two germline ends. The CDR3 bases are TGTGCCAGCAGCGGAGGTGGGGACGGGAAAAGTGGCTACACCTTC. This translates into CASSGGGDGKSGYTF.

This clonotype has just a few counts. The CDR3 here is CASSFSWVYQYEQYF. The CDR3 DNA reads TGTGCCAGCAGCTTTAGTTGGGTCTACCAATACGAGCAGTACTTC. The rearrangement joins TRBV11-2 to TRBJ2-7; D remains ambiguous. This CDR3 has 15 amino acids. Trimming removed 3 bases at V and 4 bases at J, with 16 bases between. CDR1 and CDR2 (germline): SGHAT, FQNNGV.

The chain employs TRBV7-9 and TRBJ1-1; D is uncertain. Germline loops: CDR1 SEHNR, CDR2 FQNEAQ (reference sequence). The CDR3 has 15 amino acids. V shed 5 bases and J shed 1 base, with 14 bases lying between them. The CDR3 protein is CASSQPTGSNTEAFF. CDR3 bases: TGTGCCAGCAGCCAACCGACGGGGTCGAACACTGAAGCTTTCTTT.

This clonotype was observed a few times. CDR3 protein: CSARATGRNEQFF. For the CDR3, the DNA is TGCAGTGCTAGAGCTACAGGACGAAATGAGCAGTTCTTC. The rearrangement uses TRBV20-1 and TRBJ2-1; possibly TRBD1 for D (5 bases). Per the germline V gene, CDR1 is DFQATT and CDR2 is SNEGSKA (reference sequence). V lost 1 base, J lost 7 bases, and 11 bases lay in between. The CDR3 is made up of 13 amino acids.

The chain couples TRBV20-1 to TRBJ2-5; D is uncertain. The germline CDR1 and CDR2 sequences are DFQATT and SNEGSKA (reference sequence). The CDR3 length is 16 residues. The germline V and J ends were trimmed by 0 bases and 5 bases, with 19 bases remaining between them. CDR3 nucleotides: TGCAGTGCTAGAGAGGTCGGAAGGGCAGTAAGGGAGACCCAGTACTTC. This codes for CSAREVGRAVRETQYF.

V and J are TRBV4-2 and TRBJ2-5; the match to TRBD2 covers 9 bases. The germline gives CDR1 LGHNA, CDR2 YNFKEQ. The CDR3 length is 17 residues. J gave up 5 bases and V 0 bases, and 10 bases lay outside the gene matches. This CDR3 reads CASSQDSGTSMPETQYF. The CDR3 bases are TGTGCCAGCAGCCAAGATTCCGGGACTAGCATGCCCGAGACCCAGTACTTC.